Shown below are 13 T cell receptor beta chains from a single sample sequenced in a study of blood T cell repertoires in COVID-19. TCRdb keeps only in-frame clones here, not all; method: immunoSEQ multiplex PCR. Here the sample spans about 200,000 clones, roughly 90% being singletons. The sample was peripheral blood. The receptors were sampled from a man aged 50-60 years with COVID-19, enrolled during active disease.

This CDR3 reads CASSTTGGFNSPLHF. For the CDR3, the DNA is TGTGCCAGCAGCACGACAGGGGGCTTTAATTCACCCCTCCACTTT. This chain joins TRBV6-5 and TRBJ1-6, with 10 bases fitting TRBD1. The CDR3 has 15 amino acids. The V gene's germline CDR1 is MNHEY and CDR2 SVGAGI. V gave up 6 bases and J gave up 6 bases; unmatched junction bases: 5.

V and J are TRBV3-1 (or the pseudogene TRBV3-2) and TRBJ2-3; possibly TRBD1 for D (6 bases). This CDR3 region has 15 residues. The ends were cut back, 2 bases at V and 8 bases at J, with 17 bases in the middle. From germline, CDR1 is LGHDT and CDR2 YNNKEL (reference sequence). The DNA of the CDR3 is TGTGCCAGCAGCCAACGTCCCACAGGGAGAGGTACGCAGTATTTT. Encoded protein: CASSQRPTGRGTQYF.

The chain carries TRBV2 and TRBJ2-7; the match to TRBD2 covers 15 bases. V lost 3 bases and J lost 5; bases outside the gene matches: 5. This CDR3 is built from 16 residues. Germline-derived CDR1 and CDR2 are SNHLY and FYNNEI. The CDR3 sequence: CASSDPGLAGGDEQYF. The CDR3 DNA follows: TGTGCCAGCAGTGACCCCGGACTAGCGGGAGGGGACGAGCAGTACTTC. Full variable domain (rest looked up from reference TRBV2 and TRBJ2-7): EPEVTQTPSHQVTQMGQEVILRCVPISNHLYFYWYRQILGQKVEFLVSFYNNEISEKSEIFDDQFSVERPDGSNFTLKIRSTKLEDSAMYFCASSDPGLAGGDEQYFGPGTRLTVT.

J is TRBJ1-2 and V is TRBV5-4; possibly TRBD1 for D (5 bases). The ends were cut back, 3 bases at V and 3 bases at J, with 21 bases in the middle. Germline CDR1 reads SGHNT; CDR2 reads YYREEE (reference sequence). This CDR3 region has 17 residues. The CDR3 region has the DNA TGTGCCAGCAGCTACTCTCCCCCCAGGGCGCTGGACTATGGCTACACCTTC. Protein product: CASSYSPPRALDYGYTF.

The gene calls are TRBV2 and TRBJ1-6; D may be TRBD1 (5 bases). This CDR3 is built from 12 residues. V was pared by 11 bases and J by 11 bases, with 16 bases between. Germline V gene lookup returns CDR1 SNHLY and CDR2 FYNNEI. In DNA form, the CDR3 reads TGTGCCTCCCGTACCCAGGGAACACCCCTCCACTTT. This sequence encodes CASRTQGTPLHF.

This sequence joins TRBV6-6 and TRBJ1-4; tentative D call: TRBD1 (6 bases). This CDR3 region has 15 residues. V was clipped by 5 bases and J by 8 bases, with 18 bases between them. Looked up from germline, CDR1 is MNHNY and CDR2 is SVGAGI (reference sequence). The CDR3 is CASSRGRPGAEKLFF. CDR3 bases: TGTGCCAGCAGTCGCGGGCGGCCAGGGGCCGAAAAACTGTTTTTT.

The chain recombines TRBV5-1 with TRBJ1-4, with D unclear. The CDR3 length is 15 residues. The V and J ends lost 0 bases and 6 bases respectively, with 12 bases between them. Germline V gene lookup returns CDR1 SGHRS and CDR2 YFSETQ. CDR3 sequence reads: CASSLAGREDEKLFF. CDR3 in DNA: TGCGCCAGCAGCTTGGCTGGTAGGGAGGATGAAAAACTGTTTTTT.

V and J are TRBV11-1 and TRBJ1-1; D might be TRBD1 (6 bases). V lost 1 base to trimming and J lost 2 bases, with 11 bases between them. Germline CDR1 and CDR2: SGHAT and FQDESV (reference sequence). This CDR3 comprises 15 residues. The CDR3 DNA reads TGTGCCAGCAGCTTAGGGACAGTTCCTAACACTGAAGCTTTCTTT. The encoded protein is CASSLGTVPNTEAFF.

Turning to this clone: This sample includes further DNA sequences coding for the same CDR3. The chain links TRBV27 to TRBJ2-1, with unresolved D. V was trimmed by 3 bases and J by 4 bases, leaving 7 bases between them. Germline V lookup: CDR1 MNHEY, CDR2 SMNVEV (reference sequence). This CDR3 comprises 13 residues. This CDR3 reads CASSLGLYNEQFF. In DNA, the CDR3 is TGTGCCAGCAGTTTGGGCCTGTACAATGAGCAGTTCTTC.

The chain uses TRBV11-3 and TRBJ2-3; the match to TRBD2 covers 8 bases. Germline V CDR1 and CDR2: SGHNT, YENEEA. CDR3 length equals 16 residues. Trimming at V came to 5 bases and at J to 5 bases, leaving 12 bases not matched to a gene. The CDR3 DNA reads TGTGCCAGCAGCCCCGGGGCAGCCCTAGCGGGAGATACGCAGTATTTT. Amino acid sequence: CASSPGAALAGDTQYF.

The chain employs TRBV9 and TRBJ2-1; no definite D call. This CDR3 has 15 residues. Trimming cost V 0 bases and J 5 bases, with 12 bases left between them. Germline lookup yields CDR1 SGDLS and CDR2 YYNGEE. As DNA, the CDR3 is TGTGCCAGCAGCGTAGAACCGGTGTTAAACAATGAGCAGTTCTTC. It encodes CASSVEPVLNNEQFF.

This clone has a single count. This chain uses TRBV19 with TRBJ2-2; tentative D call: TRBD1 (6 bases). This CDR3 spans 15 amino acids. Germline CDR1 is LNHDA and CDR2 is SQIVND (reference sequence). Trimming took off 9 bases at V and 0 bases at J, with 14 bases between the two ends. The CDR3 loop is CASRRDTSNTGELFF. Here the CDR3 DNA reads TGTGCCAGCCGACGGGACACCTCGAACACCGGGGAGCTGTTTTTT.

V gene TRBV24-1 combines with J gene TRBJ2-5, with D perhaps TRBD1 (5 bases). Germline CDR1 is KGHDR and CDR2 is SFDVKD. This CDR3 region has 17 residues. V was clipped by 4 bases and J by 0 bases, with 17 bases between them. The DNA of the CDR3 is TGTGCCACCAGTGACCCCCCCGTTAGACAGTACCAAGAGACCCAGTACTTC. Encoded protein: CATSDPPVRQYQETQYF.